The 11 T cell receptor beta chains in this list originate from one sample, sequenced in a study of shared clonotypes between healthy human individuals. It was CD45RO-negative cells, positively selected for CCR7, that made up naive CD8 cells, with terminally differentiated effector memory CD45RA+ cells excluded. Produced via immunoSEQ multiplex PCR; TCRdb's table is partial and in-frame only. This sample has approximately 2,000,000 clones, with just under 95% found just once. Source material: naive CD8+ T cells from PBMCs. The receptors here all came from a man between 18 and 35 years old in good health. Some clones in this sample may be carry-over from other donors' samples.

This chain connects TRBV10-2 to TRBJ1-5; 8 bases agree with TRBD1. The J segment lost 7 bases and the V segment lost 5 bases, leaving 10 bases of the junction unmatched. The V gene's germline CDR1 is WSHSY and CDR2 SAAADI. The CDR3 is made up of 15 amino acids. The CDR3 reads CASSLSGGGGQPQHF. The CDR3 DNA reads TGCGCCAGCAGTCTCTCAGGGGGCGGAGGACAGCCCCAGCATTTT.

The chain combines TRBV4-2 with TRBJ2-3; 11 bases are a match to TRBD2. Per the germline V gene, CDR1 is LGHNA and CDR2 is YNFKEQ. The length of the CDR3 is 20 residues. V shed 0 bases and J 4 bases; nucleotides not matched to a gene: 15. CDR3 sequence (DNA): TGTGCCAGCAGCCAAGATTTGTTAGGACTAGCGGGTCGCAGGGCAGATACGCAGTATTTT. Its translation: CASSQDLLGLAGRRADTQYF.

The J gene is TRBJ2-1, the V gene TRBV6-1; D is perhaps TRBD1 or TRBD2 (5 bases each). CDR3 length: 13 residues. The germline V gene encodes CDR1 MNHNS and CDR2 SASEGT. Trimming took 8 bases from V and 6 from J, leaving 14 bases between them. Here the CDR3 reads CASRDGPGNEQFF. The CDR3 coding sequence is TGTGCCAGCCGGGACGGACCTGGCAATGAGCAGTTCTTC.

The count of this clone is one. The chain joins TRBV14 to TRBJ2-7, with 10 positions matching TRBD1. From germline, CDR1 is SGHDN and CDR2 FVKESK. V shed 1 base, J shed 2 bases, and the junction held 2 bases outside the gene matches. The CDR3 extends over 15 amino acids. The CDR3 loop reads CASSQGQGAAYEQYF. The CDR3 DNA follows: TGTGCCAGCAGCCAAGGACAGGGGGCCGCCTACGAGCAGTACTTC.

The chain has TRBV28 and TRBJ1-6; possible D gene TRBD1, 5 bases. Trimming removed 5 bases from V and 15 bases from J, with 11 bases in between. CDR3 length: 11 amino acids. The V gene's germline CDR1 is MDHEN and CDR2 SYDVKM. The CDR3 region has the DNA TGTGCCAGCAGTGCCGGGACTGACCTCCACTTT. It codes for CASSAGTDLHF.

CDR3 DNA sequence: TGTGCCAGCAGTATAGACGGATCCTACGAGCAGTACTTC. Translation: CASSIDGSYEQYF. The V gene is TRBV9, the J gene TRBJ2-7; D not certain. With 5 bases removed from V and 1 base from J, the gap between germline ends came to 10 bases. CDR1 is SGDLS and CDR2 is YYNGEE in the germline V gene. The CDR3 runs 13 residues.

The chain's CDR3 is CASIFLGSYTDTQYF. DNA for the CDR3: TGTGCCAGCATCTTCCTCGGTTCTTACACAGATACGCAGTATTTT. The gene calls are TRBV7-9 and TRBJ2-3, with D uncertain. The V and J ends lost 7 bases and 2 bases respectively, with 16 bases between them. This CDR3 spans 15 amino acids. Germline V CDR1 and CDR2: SEHNR, FQNEAQ (reference sequence).

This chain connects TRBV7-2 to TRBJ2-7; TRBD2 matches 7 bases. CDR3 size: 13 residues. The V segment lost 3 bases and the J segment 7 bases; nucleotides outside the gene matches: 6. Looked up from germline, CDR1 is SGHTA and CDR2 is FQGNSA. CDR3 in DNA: TGTGCCAGCAGCTTTTCGGGCGGGGGTGAGCAGTACTTC. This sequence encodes CASSFSGGGEQYF.

The CDR3 DNA follows: TGTGCCAGCAGCTTACCGACAGGGCAGTACGAGCAGTACTTC. The encoded protein is CASSLPTGQYEQYF. The V gene is TRBV7-9, the J gene TRBJ2-7; 7 positions agree with TRBD1. This CDR3 contains 14 residues. Germline CDR1 reads SEHNR; CDR2 reads FQNEAQ (reference sequence). Trimming removed 2 bases from V and 4 bases from J; junction bases left unmatched: 5. Variable domain in full (rest from reference TRBV7-9 and TRBJ2-7): DTGVSQNPRHKITKRGQNVTFRCDPISEHNRLYWYRQTLGQGPEFLTYFQNEAQLEKSRLLSDRFSAERPKGSFSTLEIQRTEQGDSAMYLCASSLPTGQYEQYFGPGTRLTVT.

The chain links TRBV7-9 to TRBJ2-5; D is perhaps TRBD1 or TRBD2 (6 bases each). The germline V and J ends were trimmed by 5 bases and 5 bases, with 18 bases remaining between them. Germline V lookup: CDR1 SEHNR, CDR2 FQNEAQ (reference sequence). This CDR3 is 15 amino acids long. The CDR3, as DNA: TGTGCCAGCAGCCCCATGTCGGGGGCGCGGGAGACCCAGTACTTC. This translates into CASSPMSGARETQYF.

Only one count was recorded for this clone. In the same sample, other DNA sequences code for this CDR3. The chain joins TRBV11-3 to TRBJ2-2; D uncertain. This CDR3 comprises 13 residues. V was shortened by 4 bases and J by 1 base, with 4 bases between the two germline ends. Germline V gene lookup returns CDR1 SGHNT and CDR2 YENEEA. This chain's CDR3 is CASSSENTGELFF. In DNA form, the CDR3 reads TGTGCCAGCAGCTCAGAGAACACCGGGGAGCTGTTTTTT. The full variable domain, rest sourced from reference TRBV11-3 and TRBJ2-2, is EAGVVQSPRYKIIEKKQPVAFWCNPISGHNTLYWYLQNLGQGPELLIRYENEEAVDDSQLPKDRFSAERLKGVDSTLKIQPAELGDSAVYLCASSSENTGELFFGEGSRLTVL.